The following is a TCR beta chain sequence with its context. In this sample, this clonotype turned up many times. Its binding antigen is unknown. No base quality information exists; no much larger clone differs at one position. V is pruned by 5 bases and J by 14 bases, leaving 10 bases of the junction without a gene match. Taken from cysteine to phenylalanine, the CDR3 has 13 residues. Of the read, only the CDR3 DNA is kept; its 39 bases are in frame from base 1. The germline V gene (reference sequence) supplies CDR1 GTSNPN and CDR2 SVGIG. The data derive from a study of T cells after yellow fever vaccination (dated by TCRdb to between 2017 and 2020). Background on the whole study: The SMART-Seq v4 Ultra Low Input RNA kit was used to prepare libraries from fractions with low cell numbers. Two healthy male donors made up the cohort, one aged 18 to 30 years and the other aged 30 to 39 years. Blood samples were taken at several timepoints before and after primary and secondary immunization, and bulk PBMC replicates and cell subsets were isolated. Bulk TCR alpha and beta repertoires were sequenced longitudinally to track T-cell clones before and after primary and booster YFV17D yellow fever vaccination. Overall results and qualifications from the work: Computational filtering was required because FACS-sorted repertoires could contain abundant contaminating clonotypes from the bulk population. After the booster, most clones that had expanded after primary vaccination were detected again (approximately 96% of CD4 and under 90% of CD8), suggesting broad maintenance of memory. The secondary T-cell response was found to be weaker but faster than the primary response, with a peak reached on day 5 rather than on day 15. Only a couple of donors were included in the study, so the extent to which the findings can be generalized is limited. A small fraction of clonotypes showed up in both the CD4 and CD8 compartments, probably as a result of convergent recombination.

Sample treatment or condition, as interpreted from the label and publication: live attenuated yellow fever vaccine strain. PBMCs were isolated from peripheral blood using a standard Ficoll-Paque protocol. CD4 and CD8 T-cell fractions were isolated with Dynabeads CD4 and CD8 positive selection kits. TriZol was used to extract RNA from bulk PBMCs, CD4 and CD8 fractions, and dextramer-positive and dextramer-negative fractions. Sequenced on an Illumina NovaSeq 6000. Synthesis of TCR cDNA relied on 5'RACE template switching, a step that introduced a universal primer site along with unique molecular identifiers. cDNA synthesis was primed from both the TCR alpha and TCR beta constant segments. Library amplification involved two PCR steps, and the second step added sample barcodes and sequencing adapters. Libraries were sequenced on Illumina HiSeq 2500 (2x100 bp) or NovaSeq (2x150 bp). The authors' pipeline ran thus. Demultiplexing of reads and collapsing into UMI consensus sequences were performed with MIGEC, and V(D)J alignment was carried out with MiXCR. Using edgeR on replicate PBMC samples, clonotypes were called vaccine-responding if FDR was below 0.01 and the log2 fold change was above 5 up to day 15. Bulk clonotypes were assigned CD4 or CD8 identity according to which sequenced CD4 or CD8 repertoire held them at higher abundance. TCRdb ran its own pipeline on the public reads, namely fastp trimming at Q25 and MiXCR clone calling, and kept in-frame beta chains. Rows are unified per CDR3 protein, each entry keeping the most common DNA and genes. What appears here as the V and J calls and clone size reflects TCRdb's work, not the paper's. The sample data list some 300,000 distinct CDR3 sequences, and around 8.6% of these were observed just once. The top ten clonotypes cover about 3.7% of the sample.

The sequence derives from a man aged 18 to 29 who received the YFV17D yellow fever vaccine. This material consisted of CD4+ T cells sorted from PBMCs, taken 5 days after the yellow fever booster vaccination. This chain is built from TRBV30 and TRBJ1-6; the junction holds 9 bases that match TRBD1. The nucleotide sequence is TGTGCCTGGCACCGGGACAGGGCAACGACCCTCCACTTT. The translation is CAWHRDRATTLHF. The full variable domain, with segments outside the CDR3 supplied by the reference TRBV30 and TRBJ1-6 proteins, appears as SQTIHQWPATLVQPVGSPLSLECTVEGTSNPNLYWYRQAAGRGLQLLFYSVGIGQISSEVPQNLSASRPQDRQFILSSKKLLLSDSGFYLCAWHRDRATTLHFGNGTRLTVT.